This entry lists 23 T cell receptor beta chains sequenced from one sample in a study of cytomegalovirus exposure and HLA in healthy donors (dated by TCRdb to about 2017). Libraries were prepared through the immunoSEQ multiplex PCR assay. TCRdb re-hosts the immuneACCESS table, in-frame sequences only. Its copies lack some clones; in the studies checked, an unresolved V gene accounts for under half of them, and the cause for the rest is not known. In all, the sample holds under 140,000 clones, and around 89% of those were seen once. The biggest ten clones account for almost 1.5% of the sample. Sequencing was carried out using PBMCs. The receptor source for this set is a woman in her twenties or thirties in good health and CMV-seropositive.

The count of this clone is one. The chain combines TRBV30 with TRBJ1-2; tentatively, D is TRBD1 (5 bases). This CDR3 region has 17 residues. Germline assignment: CDR1 GTSNPN and CDR2 SVGIG (reference sequence). Trimming cost V 0 bases and J 2 bases, with 19 bases left between them. The CDR3 bases are TGTGCCTGGAGTGTGAAGAATAGGGGCCCCCTCAACTATGGCTACACCTTC. Its protein is CAWSVKNRGPLNYGYTF.

The V call is TRBV5-8, the J call TRBJ2-1; 10 bases map to TRBD1. Germline V gene sequence: CDR1 SGHTS, CDR2 YDEGEE. Germline trimming cut 4 bases from V and 7 bases from J; bases unmatched to any gene: 8. CDR3 length: 15 amino acids. This chain's CDR3 is CASSLPGQGINEQFF. The CDR3 nucleotides are TGTGCCAGCAGCCTTCCGGGACAGGGGATTAATGAGCAGTTCTTC.

The V call is TRBV4-3, the J call TRBJ1-4, with 7 bases lining up with TRBD1. The CDR3 has 15 amino acids. Germline trimming cut 0 bases from V and 6 bases from J; bases unmatched to any gene: 4. Germline CDR1 reads LGHNA; CDR2 reads YSLEER. DNA for the CDR3: TGCGCCAGCAGCCAAGAAGGGGGCTTGGATGAAAAACTGTTTTTT. Its protein product is CASSQEGGLDEKLFF.

As DNA, the CDR3 is TGCAGCGTCGCTGGGGCGGGATTCGGCGAGCAGTACTTC. Translation: CSVAGAGFGEQYF. The rearrangement uses TRBV29-1 and TRBJ2-7; TRBD2 might be the D (6 bases). CDR1 and CDR2 (germline): SQVTM, ANQGSEA. V was cut by 6 bases and J by 6 bases, with 18 bases left in between. This CDR3 contains 13 residues.

The DNA for the CDR3 is TGCGCCAGCAGCTCCGGACTAGCGGGAGAGTCCTCCTACAATGAGCAGTTCTTC. It yields the protein CASSSGLAGESSYNEQFF. J is TRBJ2-1 and V is TRBV4-1, with 13 bases lining up with TRBD2. This CDR3 is built from 18 residues. Germline values: CDR1 MGHRA, CDR2 YSYEKL. The V gene end was trimmed by 5 bases and the J gene end by 0 bases; junction bases not matched to a gene: 7.

CDR3 sequence: CASSFGRGVYEQYF. The CDR3, as DNA: TGCGCCAGCAGCTTCGGCAGGGGGGTTTACGAGCAGTACTTC. The chain is built from TRBV5-1 and TRBJ2-7, with TRBD1 as a possible D gene (7 bases). The CDR3 is 14 residues long. The V gene's germline CDR1 is SGHRS and CDR2 YFSETQ. Trimming took 2 bases from V and 4 from J, leaving 13 bases between them. Combining the CDR3 with reference TRBV5-1 and TRBJ2-7 gives the whole variable domain KAGVTQTPRYLIKTRGQQVTLSCSPISGHRSVSWYQQTPGQGLQFLFEYFSETQRNKGNFPGRFSGRQFSNSRSEMNVSTLELGDSALYLCASSFGRGVYEQYFGPGTRLTVT.

This chain connects TRBV7-6 to TRBJ2-1; 8 bases agree with TRBD2. J was trimmed by 5 bases and V by 2 bases; bases with no gene match: 5. The CDR3 is 15 amino acids. Germline CDR1 is SGHVS and CDR2 is FNYEAQ. Here the CDR3 reads CASSLYSGGHNEQFF. CDR3 in DNA: TGTGCCAGCAGCTTATACTCGGGGGGGCACAATGAGCAGTTCTTC.

The DNA for the CDR3 is TGCGCCAGCAGCCCTCGTCCAGAAAATGAAAAACTGTTTTTT. This sequence encodes CASSPRPENEKLFF. V usage is TRBV5-1 and J usage is TRBJ1-4; no definite D call. The CDR3 has 14 amino acids. Germline CDR1 reads SGHRS; CDR2 reads YFSETQ. Trimming cost V 4 bases and J 5 bases, with 12 bases left between them.

The genes are TRBV9 and TRBJ2-1, with TRBD1 matching over 7 bases. CDR3 length: 11 residues. The germline gives CDR1 SGDLS, CDR2 YYNGEE. The V and J ends lost 4 bases and 13 bases, in that order; junction bases with no gene match: 5. The CDR3: CASSRDREQFF. CDR3 in DNA: TGTGCCAGCAGCCGTGACAGGGAACAGTTCTTC.

The genes are TRBV7-7 and TRBJ2-1; 15 bases fit TRBD2. Germline trimming cut 1 base from V and 8 bases from J; bases unmatched to any gene: 0. CDR3 length equals 15 residues. Germline V lookup: CDR1 SSHAT, CDR2 FNYEAQ (reference sequence). Here the CDR3 reads CASSLGTSGRDEQFF. CDR3 DNA sequence: TGTGCCAGCAGCTTAGGGACTAGCGGGAGGGATGAGCAGTTCTTC.

For the CDR3, the DNA is TGTGCCAGCAGCTGGGGTGGGGGCGTTGAGACCCAGTACTTC. It encodes CASSWGGGVETQYF. The rearrangement links TRBV11-2 to TRBJ2-5, with D possibly being TRBD1 (6 bases). Looked up from germline, CDR1 is SGHAT and CDR2 is FQNNGV. This CDR3 has 14 amino acids. Trimming removed 4 bases at V and 5 bases at J, with 14 bases between.

This chain joins TRBV11-2 and TRBJ1-3; D remains ambiguous. This CDR3 spans 14 amino acids. Germline lookup yields CDR1 SGHAT and CDR2 FQNNGV. Trimming took off 3 bases at V and 0 bases at J, with 6 bases between the two ends. CDR3 sequence: CASSFADSGNTIYF. In DNA form, the CDR3 reads TGTGCCAGCAGCTTTGCAGACTCTGGAAACACCATATATTTT.

The CDR3 spells CASSVAGGYGNTIYF. CDR3 in DNA: TGTGCCAGCAGCGTGGCAGGGGGCTATGGAAACACCATATATTTT. This chain links TRBV9 with TRBJ1-3; TRBD1 aligns across 8 bases. This CDR3 has 15 amino acids. The V gene end was trimmed by 2 bases and the J gene end by 3 bases; junction bases not matched to a gene: 4. Germline CDR1 is SGDLS and CDR2 is YYNGEE.

The chain links TRBV28 to TRBJ1-2; D is uncertain. Trimming cost V 6 bases and J 3 bases, with 29 bases left between them. The CDR3 has 19 amino acids. The V gene's germline CDR1 is MDHEN and CDR2 SYDVKM. CDR3 nucleotide sequence: TGTGCCAGCAGCCATACCACCTGGCGCCCCGGTGAGGGCGACTATGGCTACACCTTC. Translation gives CASSHTTWRPGEGDYGYTF.

This chain links TRBV2 with TRBJ2-7; 10 nucleotides agree with TRBD1. The V gene end was trimmed by 7 bases and the J gene end by 4 bases; junction bases not matched to a gene: 7. The CDR3 runs 14 residues. Germline V gives CDR1 SNHLY, CDR2 FYNNEI. CDR3 amino acids: CASNFGTGVYEQYF. CDR3 DNA: TGTGCCAGCAATTTCGGGACAGGGGTGTACGAGCAGTACTTC.

This clone was recorded once. The chain couples TRBV5-1 to TRBJ2-5, with D tentatively TRBD2 (6 bases). Germline-derived CDR1 and CDR2 are SGHRS and YFSETQ. This CDR3 is built from 14 residues. V lost 4 bases and J lost 5, with 15 bases in between. Here the CDR3 DNA reads TGCGCCAGCAGCCTGGCCGGGAGTATCGAGACCCAGTACTTC. Its translation is CASSLAGSIETQYF.

The gene calls are TRBV25-1 and TRBJ2-7, with 7 bases aligning to TRBD2. CDR1 is MGHDK, CDR2 SYGVNS, per germline. The CDR3 has 14 residues. V lost 4 bases to trimming and J lost 5 bases; unmatched junction nucleotides: 8. The CDR3 bases are TGTGCCAGCAGTGGCGGCGGAGCGGGAAACGAGCAGTACTTC. This translates into CASSGGGAGNEQYF.

The chain links TRBV14 to TRBJ2-7, with D possibly matching TRBD1 (6 bases). V shed 4 bases and J shed 3 bases, with 10 bases lying between them. CDR3 length: 13 amino acids. Per the germline V gene, CDR1 is SGHDN and CDR2 is FVKESK. CDR3 sequence: CASSPGVGYEQYF. Here the CDR3 DNA reads TGTGCCAGCAGCCCAGGGGTCGGCTACGAGCAGTACTTC. Combining the CDR3 with reference TRBV14 and TRBJ2-7 gives the whole variable domain EAGVTQFPSHSVIEKGQTVTLRCDPISGHDNLYWYRRVMGKEIKFLLHFVKESKQDESGMPNNRFLAERTGGTYSTLKVQPAELEDSGVYFCASSPGVGYEQYFGPGTRLTVT.

The J gene is TRBJ2-5, the V gene TRBV30, with 8 positions matching TRBD2. The germline gives CDR1 GTSNPN, CDR2 SVGIG (reference sequence). The CDR3 sequence is 12 residues long. The junction had 2 bases not matched to a gene; V was cut back by 4 bases and J by 4 bases. The CDR3 coding sequence is TGTGCCTGGACAACTAGCGGAGAGACCCAGTACTTC. Protein product: CAWTTSGETQYF.

Concerning this clone: A read error is possible here, since a much larger clone lies one base away. This specimen includes other DNA sequences encoding the same CDR3. The J gene is TRBJ2-5, the V gene TRBV20-1; D is unclear. The germline CDR1 and CDR2 sequences are DFQATT and SNEGSKA (reference sequence). The CDR3 covers 11 residues. V lost 5 bases and J lost 0, with 4 bases in between. The DNA for the CDR3 is TGCAGTGCTCAGTACCAAGAGACCCAGTACTTC. Its protein product is CSAQYQETQYF.

This clone has ten or more counts. The chain couples TRBV9 to TRBJ1-2, with D perhaps TRBD1 (5 bases). The germline V gene encodes CDR1 SGDLS and CDR2 YYNGEE. The CDR3 contains 13 residues. With 0 bases removed from V and 8 bases from J, the gap between germline ends came to 11 bases. CDR3 nucleotides: TGTGCCAGCAGCGTAGAGCAGGGTCGGGGCTACACCTTC. It is translated as CASSVEQGRGYTF.

The genes are TRBV13 and TRBJ2-3; TRBD1 might be the D (5 bases). CDR1 is PRHDT and CDR2 is FYEKMQ in the germline V gene (reference sequence). The V gene lost 0 bases and the J gene lost 1 base, with 8 bases spanning the gap. CDR3 size: 15 residues. CDR3 sequence (DNA): TGTGCCAGCAGCTTAGGATCCAGGGGCACAGATACGCAGTATTTT. Amino acid sequence: CASSLGSRGTDTQYF.

The chain couples TRBV6-4 to TRBJ2-3; D may be TRBD1 (6 bases). With 0 bases removed from V and 2 bases from J, the gap between germline ends came to 9 bases. CDR1 MRHNA and CDR2 SNTAGT come from the germline V gene. The CDR3 totals 15 residues. CDR3 bases: TGTGCCAGCAGTGACTCGACAGGTTCCACAGATACGCAGTATTTT. Translation gives CASSDSTGSTDTQYF.